This entry describes one TCR beta chain. Antigen unknown. CDR3 length: 15 amino acids. V was trimmed by 4 bases and J by 1 base, leaving 10 bases between them. CDR1 MNHEY and CDR2 SMNVEV come from the germline V gene (reference sequence). Produced via immunoSEQ multiplex PCR; TCRdb's table is partial and in-frame only. The sample lists approximately 9,000 clones, 75% to 95% occurring once. The time point is: newly diagnosed, previously untreated cHL patient sample. Investigators obtained CD8+ T cells from thawed PBMCs by magnetic negative selection. Comparison came from newly diagnosed, untreated classical Hodgkin lymphoma PBMCs. The data were taken from a study of PD-1 blockade in classical Hodgkin lymphoma. Study observations and caveats: Reports described newly diagnosed patients as having lower baseline TCR diversity than healthy donors.

The rearrangement uses TRBV27 and TRBJ2-2, with D tentatively TRBD1 (5 bases). The clonotype was recovered from a human donor with classical Hodgkin lymphoma. Specimen: CD8+ T cells from blood. The DNA of the CDR3 is TGTGCCAGCAGTTCCCATACAGGGAACACCGGGGAGCTGTTTTTT. Protein product: CASSSHTGNTGELFF.